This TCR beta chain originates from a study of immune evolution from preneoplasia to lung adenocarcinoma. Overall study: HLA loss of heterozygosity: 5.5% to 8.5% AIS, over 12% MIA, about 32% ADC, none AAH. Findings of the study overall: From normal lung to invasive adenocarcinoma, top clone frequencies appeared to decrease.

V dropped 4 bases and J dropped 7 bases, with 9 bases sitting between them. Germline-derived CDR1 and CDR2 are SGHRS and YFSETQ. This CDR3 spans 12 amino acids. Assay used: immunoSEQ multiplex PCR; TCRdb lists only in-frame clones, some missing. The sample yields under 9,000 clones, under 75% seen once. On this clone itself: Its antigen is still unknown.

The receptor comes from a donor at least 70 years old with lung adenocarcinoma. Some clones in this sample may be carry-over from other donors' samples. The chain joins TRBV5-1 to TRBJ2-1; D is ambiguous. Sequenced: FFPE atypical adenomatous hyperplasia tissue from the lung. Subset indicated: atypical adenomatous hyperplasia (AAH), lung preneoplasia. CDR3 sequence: CASSLVANEQFF. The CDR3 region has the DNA TGCGCCAGCAGCCTGGTTGCAAATGAGCAGTTCTTC.